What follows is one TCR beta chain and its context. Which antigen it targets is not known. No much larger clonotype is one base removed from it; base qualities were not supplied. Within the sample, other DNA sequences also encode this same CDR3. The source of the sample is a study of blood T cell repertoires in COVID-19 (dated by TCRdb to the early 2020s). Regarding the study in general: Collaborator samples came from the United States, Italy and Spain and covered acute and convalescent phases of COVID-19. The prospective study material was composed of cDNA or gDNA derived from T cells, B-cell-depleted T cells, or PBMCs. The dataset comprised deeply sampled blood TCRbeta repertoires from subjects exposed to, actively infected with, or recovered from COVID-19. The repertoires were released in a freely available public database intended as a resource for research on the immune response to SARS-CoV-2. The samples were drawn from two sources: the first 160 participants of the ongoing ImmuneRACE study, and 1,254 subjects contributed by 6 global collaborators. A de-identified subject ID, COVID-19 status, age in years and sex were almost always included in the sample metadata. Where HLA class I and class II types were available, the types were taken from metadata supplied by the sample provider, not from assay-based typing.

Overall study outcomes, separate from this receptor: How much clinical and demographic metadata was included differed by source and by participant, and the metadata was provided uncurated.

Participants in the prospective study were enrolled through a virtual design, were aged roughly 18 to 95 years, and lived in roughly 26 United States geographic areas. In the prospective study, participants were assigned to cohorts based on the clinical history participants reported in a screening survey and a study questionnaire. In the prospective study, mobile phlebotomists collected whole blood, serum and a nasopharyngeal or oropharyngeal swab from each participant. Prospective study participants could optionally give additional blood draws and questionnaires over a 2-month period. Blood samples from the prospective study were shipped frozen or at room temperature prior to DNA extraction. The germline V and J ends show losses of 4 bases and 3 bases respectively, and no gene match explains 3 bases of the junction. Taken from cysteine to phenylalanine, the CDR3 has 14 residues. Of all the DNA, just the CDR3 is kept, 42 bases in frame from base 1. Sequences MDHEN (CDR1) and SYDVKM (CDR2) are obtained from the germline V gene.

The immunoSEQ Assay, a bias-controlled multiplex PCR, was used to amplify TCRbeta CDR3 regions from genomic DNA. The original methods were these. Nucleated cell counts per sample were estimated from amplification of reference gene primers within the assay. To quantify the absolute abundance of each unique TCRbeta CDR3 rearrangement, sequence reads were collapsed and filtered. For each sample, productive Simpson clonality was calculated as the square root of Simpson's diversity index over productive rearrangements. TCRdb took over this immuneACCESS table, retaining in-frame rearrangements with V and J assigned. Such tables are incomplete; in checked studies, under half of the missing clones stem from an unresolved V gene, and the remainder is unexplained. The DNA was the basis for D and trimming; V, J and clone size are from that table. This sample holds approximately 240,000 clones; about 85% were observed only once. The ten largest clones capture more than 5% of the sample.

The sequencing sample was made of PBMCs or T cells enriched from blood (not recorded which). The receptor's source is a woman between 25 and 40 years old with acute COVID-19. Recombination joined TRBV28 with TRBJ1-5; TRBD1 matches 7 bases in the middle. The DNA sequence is TGTGCCAGCAGTTCGGGACAGTCCAATCAGCCCCAGCATTTT. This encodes CASSSGQSNQPQHF.